This TCR beta chain originates from a study of CXCR3-negative and CXCR3-positive naive CD8 T cells. Turning to the study itself: The total count of TRB reads reached 110 million to 150 million, and each library contributed about 1.5 +/- 0.3 million. Findings and caveats of the study: CXCR3-positive naive cells had TRB CDR3s that were more hydrophobic than CXCR3-negative naive cells had. TRBV-TRBJ usage was alike in naive CXCR3-negative and CXCR3-positive cells but differed in memory cells. Most assays were run on fresh PBMCs (CXCR3 expression partially decreased after cryopreservation).

5' RACE that incorporated UMI labels was used to prepare the TRB cDNA libraries. From its re-call of the 5' RACE reads, TCRdb lists each CDR3 protein once, without DNA. The sample includes 100,000 or so distinct CDR3 sequences. Of note for this clonotype: Its antigen remains unidentified.

The germline V gene has CDR1 MDHEN and CDR2 SYDVKM. This CDR3 comprises 18 residues. Within the CD8+ T cell compartment, naive cells were CD45RO-CCR7+CD27+CD95-. Sequencing used naive CXCR3+ CD8+ T cells from blood. The sample's subset: CD45RO-CCR7+CD27+CD95- naive CD8+ T cells expressing CXCR3 (TNR3+). This rearrangement joins TRBV28 to TRBJ2-5; TCRdb's D call, TRBD1, is unchecked because there is no DNA. The TCR originated in a human donor in good health. Some clones in this sample may be carry-over from other donors' samples. CDR3 sequence reads: CASSFDTTFAAGGETQYF.